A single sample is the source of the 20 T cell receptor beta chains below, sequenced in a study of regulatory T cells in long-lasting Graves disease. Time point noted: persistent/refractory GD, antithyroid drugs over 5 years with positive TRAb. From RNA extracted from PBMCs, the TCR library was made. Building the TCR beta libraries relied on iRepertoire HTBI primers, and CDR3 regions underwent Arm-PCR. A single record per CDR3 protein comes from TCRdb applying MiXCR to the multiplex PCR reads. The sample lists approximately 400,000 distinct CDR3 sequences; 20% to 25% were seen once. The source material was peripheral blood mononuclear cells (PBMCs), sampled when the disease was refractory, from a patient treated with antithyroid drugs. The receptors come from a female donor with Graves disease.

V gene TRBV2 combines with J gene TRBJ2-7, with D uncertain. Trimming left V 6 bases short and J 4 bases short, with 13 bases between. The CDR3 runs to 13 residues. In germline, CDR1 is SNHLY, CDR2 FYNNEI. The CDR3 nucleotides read TGTGCCAGCAGCTTTTTAAGTCCGTACGAGCAGTACTTC. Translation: CASSFLSPYEQYF.

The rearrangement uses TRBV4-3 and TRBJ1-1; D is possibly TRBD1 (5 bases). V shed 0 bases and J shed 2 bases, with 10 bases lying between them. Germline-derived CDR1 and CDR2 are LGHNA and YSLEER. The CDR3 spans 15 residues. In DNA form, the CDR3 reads TGCGCCAGCAGCCAAGATCCGGGGACTAACACTGAAGCTTTCTTT. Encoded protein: CASSQDPGTNTEAFF.

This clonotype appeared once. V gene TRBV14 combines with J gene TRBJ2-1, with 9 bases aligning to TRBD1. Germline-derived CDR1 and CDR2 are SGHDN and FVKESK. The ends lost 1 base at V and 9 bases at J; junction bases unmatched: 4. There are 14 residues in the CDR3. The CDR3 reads CASSQVTGGAEQFF. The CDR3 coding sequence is TGTGCCAGCAGCCAAGTTACAGGGGGCGCTGAGCAGTTCTTC.

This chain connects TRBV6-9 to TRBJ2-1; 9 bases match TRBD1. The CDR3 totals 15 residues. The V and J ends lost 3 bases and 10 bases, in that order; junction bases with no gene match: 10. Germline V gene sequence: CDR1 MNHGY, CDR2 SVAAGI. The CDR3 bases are TGTGCCAGCAGTTACTTTGGGACAGGGTCCGACGAGCAGTTCTTC. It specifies CASSYFGTGSDEQFF.

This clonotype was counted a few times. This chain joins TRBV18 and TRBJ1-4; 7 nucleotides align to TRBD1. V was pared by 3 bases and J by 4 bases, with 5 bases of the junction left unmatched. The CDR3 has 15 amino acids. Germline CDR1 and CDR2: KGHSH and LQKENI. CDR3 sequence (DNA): TGTGCCAGCTCACCCAGGGGGACCCTTAATGAAAAACTGTTTTTT. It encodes CASSPRGTLNEKLFF.

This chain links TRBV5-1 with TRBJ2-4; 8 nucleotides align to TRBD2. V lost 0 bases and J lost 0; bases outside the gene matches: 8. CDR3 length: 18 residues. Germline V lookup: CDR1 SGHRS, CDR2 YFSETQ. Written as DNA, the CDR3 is TGCGCCAGCAGCTTGGTGTCGGGGGGGGTGTCAGCCAAAAACATTCAGTACTTC. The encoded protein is CASSLVSGGVSAKNIQYF.

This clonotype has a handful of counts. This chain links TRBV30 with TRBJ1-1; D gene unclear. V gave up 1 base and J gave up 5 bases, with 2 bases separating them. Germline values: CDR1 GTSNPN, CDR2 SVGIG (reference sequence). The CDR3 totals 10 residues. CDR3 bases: TGTGCCTGGAGTGAGACTGAAGCTTTCTTT. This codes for CAWSETEAFF. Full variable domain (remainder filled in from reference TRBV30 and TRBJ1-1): SQTIHQWPATLVQPVGSPLSLECTVEGTSNPNLYWYRQAAGRGLQLLFYSVGIGQISSEVPQNLSASRPQDRQFILSSKKLLLSDSGFYLCAWSETEAFFGQGTRLTVV.

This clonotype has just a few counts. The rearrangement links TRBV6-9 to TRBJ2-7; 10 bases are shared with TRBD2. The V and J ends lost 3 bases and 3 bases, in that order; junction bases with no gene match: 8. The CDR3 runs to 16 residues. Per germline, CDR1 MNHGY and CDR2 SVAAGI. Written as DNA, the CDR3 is TGTGCCAGCAGTTACTCAACTAGCGGGAACTACTACGAGCAGTACTTC. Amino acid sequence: CASSYSTSGNYYEQYF.

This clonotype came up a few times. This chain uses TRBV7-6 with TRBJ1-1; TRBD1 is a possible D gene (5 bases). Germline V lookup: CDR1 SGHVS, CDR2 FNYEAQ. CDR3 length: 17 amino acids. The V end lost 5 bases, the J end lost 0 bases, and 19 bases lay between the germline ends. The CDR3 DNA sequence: TGTGCCAGCAGCCTGACAGCAGGGAAAACCATGAACACTGAAGCTTTCTTT. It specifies CASSLTAGKTMNTEAFF. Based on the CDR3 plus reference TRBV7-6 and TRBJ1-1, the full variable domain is GAGVSQSPRYKVTKRGQDVALRCDPISGHVSLYWYRQALGQGPEFLTYFNYEAQQDKSGLPNDRFSAERPEGSISTLTIQRTEQRDSAMYRCASSLTAGKTMNTEAFFGQGTRLTVV.

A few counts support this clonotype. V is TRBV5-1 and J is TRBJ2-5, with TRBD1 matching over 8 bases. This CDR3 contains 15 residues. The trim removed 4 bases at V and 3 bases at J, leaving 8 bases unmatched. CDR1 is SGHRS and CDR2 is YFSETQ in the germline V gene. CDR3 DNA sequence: TGCGCCAGCAGCCCCCAGGACAGGGTCGAAGAGACCCAGTACTTC. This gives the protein CASSPQDRVEETQYF.

The CDR3 sequence is CSAHRPGSGANVLTF. In nucleotides, the CDR3 is TGCAGTGCCCACCGACCCGGATCTGGGGCCAACGTCCTGACTTTC. The chain links TRBV20-1 to TRBJ2-6, with no clear D. V shed 6 bases and J shed 1 base, with 13 bases lying between them. CDR3 length equals 15 residues. Germline V gene lookup returns CDR1 DFQATT and CDR2 SNEGSKA (reference sequence).

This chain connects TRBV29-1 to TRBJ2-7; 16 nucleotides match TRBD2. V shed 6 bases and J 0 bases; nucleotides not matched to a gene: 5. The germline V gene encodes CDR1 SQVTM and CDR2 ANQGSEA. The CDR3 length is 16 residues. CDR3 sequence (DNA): TGCAGCGTACCGGGACTAGCGGGAGGGATCTCCTACGAGCAGTACTTC. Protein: CSVPGLAGGISYEQYF.

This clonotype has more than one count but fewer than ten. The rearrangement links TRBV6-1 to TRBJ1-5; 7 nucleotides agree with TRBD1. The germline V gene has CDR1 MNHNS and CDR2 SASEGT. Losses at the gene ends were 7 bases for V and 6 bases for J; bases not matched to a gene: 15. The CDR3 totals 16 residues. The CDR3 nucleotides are TGTGCCAGCACCTTCGGGCCCGGACAGGAGGGTCAGCCCCAGCATTTT. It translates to CASTFGPGQEGQPQHF.

DNA of the CDR3: TGTGCCACCAGTCTCGACCTGGGGGATGAAAAACTGTTTTTT. This translates into CATSLDLGDEKLFF. V usage is TRBV15 and J usage is TRBJ1-4; D might be TRBD1 (5 bases). This CDR3 region has 14 residues. Germline CDR1 LNHNV, CDR2 YYDKDF (reference sequence). The V and J ends lost 6 bases and 6 bases respectively, with 14 bases between them.

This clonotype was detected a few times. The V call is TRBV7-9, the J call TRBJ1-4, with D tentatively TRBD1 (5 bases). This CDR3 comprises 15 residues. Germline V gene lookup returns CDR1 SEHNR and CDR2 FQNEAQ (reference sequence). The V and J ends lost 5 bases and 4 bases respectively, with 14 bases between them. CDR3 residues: CASSVSGSGNEKLFF. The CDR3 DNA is TGTGCCAGCAGCGTTTCAGGGAGCGGTAATGAAAAACTGTTTTTT.

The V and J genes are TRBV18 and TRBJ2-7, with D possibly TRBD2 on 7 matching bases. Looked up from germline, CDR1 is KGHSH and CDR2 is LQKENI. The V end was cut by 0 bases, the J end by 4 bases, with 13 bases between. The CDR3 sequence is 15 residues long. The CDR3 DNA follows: TGTGCCAGCTCACCACCGAGGGGGGGCGGGTACGAGCAGTACTTC. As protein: CASSPPRGGGYEQYF.

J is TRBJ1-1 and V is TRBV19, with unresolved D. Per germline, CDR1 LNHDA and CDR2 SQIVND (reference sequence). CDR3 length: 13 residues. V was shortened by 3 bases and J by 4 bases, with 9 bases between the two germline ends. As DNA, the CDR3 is TGTGCCAGTAGTATTAGTTACAGCACTGAAGCTTTCTTT. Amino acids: CASSISYSTEAFF.

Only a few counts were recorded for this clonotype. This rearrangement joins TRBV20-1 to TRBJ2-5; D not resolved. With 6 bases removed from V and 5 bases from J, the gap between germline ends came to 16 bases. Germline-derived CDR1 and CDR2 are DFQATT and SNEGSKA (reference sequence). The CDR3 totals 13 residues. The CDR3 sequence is CSAPFRNLETQYF. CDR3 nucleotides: TGCAGTGCGCCCTTTAGGAACCTGGAGACCCAGTACTTC.

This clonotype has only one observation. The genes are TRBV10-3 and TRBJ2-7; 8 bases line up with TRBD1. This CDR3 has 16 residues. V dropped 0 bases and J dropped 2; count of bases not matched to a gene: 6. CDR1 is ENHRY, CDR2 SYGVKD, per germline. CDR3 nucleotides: TGTGCCATCAGTGAGTCTAAGGGGACAGGTACCTACGAGCAGTACTTC. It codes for CAISESKGTGTYEQYF.

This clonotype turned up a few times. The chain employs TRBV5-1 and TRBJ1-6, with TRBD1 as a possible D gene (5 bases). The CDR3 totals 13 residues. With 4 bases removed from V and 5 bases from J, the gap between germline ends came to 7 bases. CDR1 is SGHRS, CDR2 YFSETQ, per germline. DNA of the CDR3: TGCGCCAGCAGCCCGACAGATAATTCACCCCTCCACTTT. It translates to CASSPTDNSPLHF.